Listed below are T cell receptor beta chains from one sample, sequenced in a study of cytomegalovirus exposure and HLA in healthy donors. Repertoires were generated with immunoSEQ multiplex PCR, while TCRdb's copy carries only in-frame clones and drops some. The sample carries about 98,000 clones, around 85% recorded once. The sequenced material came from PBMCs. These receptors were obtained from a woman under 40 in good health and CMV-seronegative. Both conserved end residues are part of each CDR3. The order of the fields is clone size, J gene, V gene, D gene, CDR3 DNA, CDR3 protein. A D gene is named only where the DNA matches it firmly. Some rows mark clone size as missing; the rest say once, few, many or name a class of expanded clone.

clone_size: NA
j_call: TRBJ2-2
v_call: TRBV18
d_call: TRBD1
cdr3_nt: TGTGCCAGCTCACCGGCCAGCATCCGGACAGGGAACGGGGAGCTGTTTTTT
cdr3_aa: CASSPASIRTGNGELFF

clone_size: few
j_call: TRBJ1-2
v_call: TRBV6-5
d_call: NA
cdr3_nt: TGTGCCACCGGAGGGACCGGGAGGGGCTACACCTTC
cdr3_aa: CATGGTGRGYTF

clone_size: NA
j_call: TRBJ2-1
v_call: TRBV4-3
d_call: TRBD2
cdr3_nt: TGCGCCAGCAGCCAAGATTGGGGGAGACTGCCTAGCGGGAGGGCCACTGAGCAGTTCTTC
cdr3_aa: CASSQDWGRLPSGRATEQFF

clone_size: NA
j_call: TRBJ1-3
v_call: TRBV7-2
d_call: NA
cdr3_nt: TGTGCCAGCAGCACGACAGACGGGAACACCATATATTTT
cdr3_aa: CASSTTDGNTIYF

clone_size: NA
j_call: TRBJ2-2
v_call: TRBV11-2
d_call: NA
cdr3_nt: TGTGCCAGCTCCACGAACGGGAACACCGGGGAGCTGTTTTTT
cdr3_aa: CASSTNGNTGELFF

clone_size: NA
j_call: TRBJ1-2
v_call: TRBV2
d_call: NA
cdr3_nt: TGTGCCAGCAGTGAAGCTTTAGGCAGAACAGGCTACGGCTACACCTTC
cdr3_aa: CASSEALGRTGYGYTF

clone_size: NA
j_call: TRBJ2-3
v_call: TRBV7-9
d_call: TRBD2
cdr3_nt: TGTGCCAGCAGCTTATTTGGACTAGCGGACATCACAGATACGCAGTATTTT
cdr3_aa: CASSLFGLADITDTQYF

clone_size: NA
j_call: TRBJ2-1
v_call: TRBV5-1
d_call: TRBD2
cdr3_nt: TGCGCCAGCAGCTGGGGACTAGCCATCAATGAGCAGTTCTTC
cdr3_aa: CASSWGLAINEQFF

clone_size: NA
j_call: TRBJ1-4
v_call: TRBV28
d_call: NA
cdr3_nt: TGTGCCAGCAGTTTTGAGGGACATAATGAAAAACTGTTTTTT
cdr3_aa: CASSFEGHNEKLFF

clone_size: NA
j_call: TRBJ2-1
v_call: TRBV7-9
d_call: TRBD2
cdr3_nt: TGTGCCAGCAGCTTAGGAGGTCCAGCGGGGACCTACAATGAGCAGTTCTTC
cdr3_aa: CASSLGGPAGTYNEQFF

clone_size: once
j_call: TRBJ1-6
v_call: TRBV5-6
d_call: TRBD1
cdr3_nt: TGTGCCAGCAGCTTGGATTTTCGACAGGGAAGAAATTCACCCCTCCACTTT
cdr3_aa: CASSLDFRQGRNSPLHF

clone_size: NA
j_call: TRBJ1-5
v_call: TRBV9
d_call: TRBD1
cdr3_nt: TGTGCCAGCAGCGTGACAGGGGACAATCAGCCCCAGCATTTT
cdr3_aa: CASSVTGDNQPQHF

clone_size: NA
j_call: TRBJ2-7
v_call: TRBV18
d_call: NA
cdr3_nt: TGTGCCAGCTCACCTGGATCGGGAGCGAGCGAGCAGTACTTC
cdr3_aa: CASSPGSGASEQYF

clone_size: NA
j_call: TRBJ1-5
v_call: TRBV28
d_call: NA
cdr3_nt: TGTGCCAGCAGTCCCCTCGGGACTCCAGATCAGCCCCAGCATTTT
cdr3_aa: CASSPLGTPDQPQHF

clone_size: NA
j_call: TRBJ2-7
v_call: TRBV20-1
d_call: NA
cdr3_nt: TGCAGTGCTAGACAGGGGTACGAGCAGTACTTC
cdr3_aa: CSARQGYEQYF

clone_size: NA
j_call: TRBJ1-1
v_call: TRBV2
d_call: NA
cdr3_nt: TGTGCCAGCAGTCCGGGAAGTATCATGAACACTGAAGCTTTCTTT
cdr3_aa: CASSPGSIMNTEAFF

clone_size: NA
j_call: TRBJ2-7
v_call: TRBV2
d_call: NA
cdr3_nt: TGTGCCCATCTTGAGGGCGAGCAGTACTTC
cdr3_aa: CAHLEGEQYF

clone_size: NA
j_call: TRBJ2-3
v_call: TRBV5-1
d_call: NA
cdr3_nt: TGCGCCAGCAGCTTGGCGGGAGTCGAAGCGTCCGCCACAGATACGCAGTATTTT
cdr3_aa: CASSLAGVEASATDTQYF

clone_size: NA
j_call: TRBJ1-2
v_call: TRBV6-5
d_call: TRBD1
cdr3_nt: TGTGCCAGCAGTACCCGGGACAGCGGCTATGGCTACACCTTC
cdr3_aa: CASSTRDSGYGYTF

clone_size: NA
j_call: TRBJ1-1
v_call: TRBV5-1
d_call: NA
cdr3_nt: TGCGCCAGCAGCTTCCAGGGAACTGAAGCTTTCTTT
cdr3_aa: CASSFQGTEAFF

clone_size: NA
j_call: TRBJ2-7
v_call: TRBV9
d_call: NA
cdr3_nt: TGTGCCAGCAGCGTCCTAGGGGACACCTCTCCCTACGAGCAGTACTTC
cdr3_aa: CASSVLGDTSPYEQYF

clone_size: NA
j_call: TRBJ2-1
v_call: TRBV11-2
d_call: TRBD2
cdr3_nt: TGTGCCAGCAGCTTTACGACTAGCGGGGGTATATACAATGAGCAGTTCTTC
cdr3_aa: CASSFTTSGGIYNEQFF

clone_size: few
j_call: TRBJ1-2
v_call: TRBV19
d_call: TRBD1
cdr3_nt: TGTGCCAGTAGTCCCTCCGGGACAGGGGGCGCAGAGGGCTACACCTTC
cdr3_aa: CASSPSGTGGAEGYTF

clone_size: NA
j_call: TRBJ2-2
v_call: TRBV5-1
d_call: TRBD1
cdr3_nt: TGCGCCAGCGGACAGGGACCAAACACCGGGGAGCTGTTTTTT
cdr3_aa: CASGQGPNTGELFF

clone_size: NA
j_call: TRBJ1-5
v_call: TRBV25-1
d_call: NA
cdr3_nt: TGTGCCAGCAGTGAGTCGGGTTACAATCAGCCCCAGCATTTT
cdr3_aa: CASSESGYNQPQHF

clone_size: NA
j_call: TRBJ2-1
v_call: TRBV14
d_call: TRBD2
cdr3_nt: TGTGCCAGCAGCCAAGATTGGACCCGGGGGGAGGGGCAGTTCTTC
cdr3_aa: CASSQDWTRGEGQFF

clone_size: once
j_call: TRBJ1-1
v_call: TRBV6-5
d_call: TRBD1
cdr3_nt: TGTGCCAGCAGAACTGTTGCAGGGGGCTCTGAAGCTTTCTTT
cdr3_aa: CASRTVAGGSEAFF

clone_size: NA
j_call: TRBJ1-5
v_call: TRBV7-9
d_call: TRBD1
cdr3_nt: TGTGCCAGCAGCCAATGGACAGGGGAACAGCCCCAGCATTTT
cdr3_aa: CASSQWTGEQPQHF

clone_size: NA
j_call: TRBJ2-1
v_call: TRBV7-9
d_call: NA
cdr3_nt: TGTGCCAGCAGCTTAGTGGCGGGGTCGGGCGATGAGCAGTTCTTC
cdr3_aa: CASSLVAGSGDEQFF

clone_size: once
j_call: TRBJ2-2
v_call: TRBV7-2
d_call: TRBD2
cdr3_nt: TGTGCCAGCAGCTTATTCGTAGGGACTAGCGGGGAGCTGTTTTTT
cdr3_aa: CASSLFVGTSGELFF

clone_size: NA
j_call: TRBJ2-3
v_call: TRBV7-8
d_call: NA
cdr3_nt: TGTGCCAGCACCCCCCCGGGTGAGACAGATACGCAGTATTTT
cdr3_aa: CASTPPGETDTQYF

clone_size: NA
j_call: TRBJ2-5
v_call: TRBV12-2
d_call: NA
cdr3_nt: TGTGCAAGTCGCTTCCGCGGGAGACAAGAGACCCAGTACTTC
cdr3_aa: CASRFRGRQETQYF

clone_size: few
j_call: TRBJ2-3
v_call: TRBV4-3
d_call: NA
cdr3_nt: TGCGCCAGCAGCCAAGAAGCTGAAGCGGTGGTAGGGTATTTT
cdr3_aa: CASSQEAEAVVGYF

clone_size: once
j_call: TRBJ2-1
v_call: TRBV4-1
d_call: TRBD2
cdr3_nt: TGCGCCAGCAGCCATGTCTCTAGCGGGGTCACCGATGAGCAGTTCTTC
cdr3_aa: CASSHVSSGVTDEQFF

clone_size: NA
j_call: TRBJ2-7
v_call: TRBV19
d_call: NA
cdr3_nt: TGTGCCAGTAGTCAACCCCTGGGCAGGGGAAATTACGGGCAGTACTTC
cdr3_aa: CASSQPLGRGNYGQYF

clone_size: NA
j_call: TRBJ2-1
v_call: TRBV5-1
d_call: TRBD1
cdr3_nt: TGCGCCAGCAGCTTGGGTCGGACAGGGGGCGCGGACAATGAGCAGTTCTTC
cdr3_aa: CASSLGRTGGADNEQFF

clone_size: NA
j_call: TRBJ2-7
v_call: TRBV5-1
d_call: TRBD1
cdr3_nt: TGCGCCAGCAGCTTCGGGACAGGGGGCAATATAGTCTACGAGCAGTACTTC
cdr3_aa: CASSFGTGGNIVYEQYF

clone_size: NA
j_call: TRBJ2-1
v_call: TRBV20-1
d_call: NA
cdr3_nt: TGCAGTGCCCTATTTAATGAGCAGTTCTTC
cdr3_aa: CSALFNEQFF

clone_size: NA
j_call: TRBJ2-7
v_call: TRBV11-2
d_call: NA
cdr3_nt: TGTGCCAGCAGCTTAGATCTAAGCGAGCAGTACTTC
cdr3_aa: CASSLDLSEQYF

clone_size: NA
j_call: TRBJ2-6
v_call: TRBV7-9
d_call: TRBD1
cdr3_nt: TGTGCCAGCAGCCCAAGGGACAGGGCGTCCACCTCTGGGGCCAACGTCCTGACTTTC
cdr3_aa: CASSPRDRASTSGANVLTF

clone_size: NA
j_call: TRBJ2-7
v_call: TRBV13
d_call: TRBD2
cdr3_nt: TGTGCCAGCAGCCTGACCAATAGCGGGAGAGAAGGAGAGCAGTACTTC
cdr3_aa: CASSLTNSGREGEQYF

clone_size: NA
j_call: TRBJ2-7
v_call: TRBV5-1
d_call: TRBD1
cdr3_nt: TGCGCCAGCAGCTTGGTGTCAGGGGGCAATTGGGAGCAGTACTTC
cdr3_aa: CASSLVSGGNWEQYF

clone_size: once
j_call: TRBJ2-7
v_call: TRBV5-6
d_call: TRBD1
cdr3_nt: TGTGCCAGCAGCTCCCTCGGGACAGATCACGAGCAGTACTTC
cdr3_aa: CASSSLGTDHEQYF

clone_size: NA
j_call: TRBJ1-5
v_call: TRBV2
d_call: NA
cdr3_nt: TGTGCCAGCATAGGAGACAGGAGAAATCAGCCCCAGCATTTT
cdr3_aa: CASIGDRRNQPQHF

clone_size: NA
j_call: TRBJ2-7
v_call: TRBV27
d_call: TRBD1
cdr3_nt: TGTGCCAGCAGTTTACAGGGACAGGGCCACGAGCAGTACTTC
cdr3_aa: CASSLQGQGHEQYF

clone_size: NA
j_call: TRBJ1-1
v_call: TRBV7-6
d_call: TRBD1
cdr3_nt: TGTGCCAGCAGCCCGGGACAGGGACGAGCCGAAGCTTTCTTT
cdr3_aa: CASSPGQGRAEAFF

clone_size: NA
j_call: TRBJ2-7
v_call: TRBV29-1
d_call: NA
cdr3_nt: TGCAGCGTTGAGTCGAAGGAGGGAGCGGTCTACGAGCAGTACTTC
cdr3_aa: CSVESKEGAVYEQYF

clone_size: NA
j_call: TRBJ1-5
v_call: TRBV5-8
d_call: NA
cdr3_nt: TGTGCCAGCAGCTTAGCCTGGGAGAATCAGCCCCAGCATTTT
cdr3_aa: CASSLAWENQPQHF

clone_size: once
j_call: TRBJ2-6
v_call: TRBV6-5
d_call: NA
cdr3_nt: TGTGCCAGCAGATCGTTCTCTGGGGCCAACGTCCTGACTTTC
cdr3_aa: CASRSFSGANVLTF

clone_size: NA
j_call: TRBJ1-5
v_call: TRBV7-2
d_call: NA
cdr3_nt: TGTGCCAGCAGCTTAGCTCCGGGTTCCAATCAGCCCCAGCATTTT
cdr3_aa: CASSLAPGSNQPQHF

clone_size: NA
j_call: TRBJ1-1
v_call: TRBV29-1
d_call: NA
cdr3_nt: TGCAGCGCCCAGGCGGGCGGAAACACTGAAGCTTTCTTT
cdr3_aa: CSAQAGGNTEAFF

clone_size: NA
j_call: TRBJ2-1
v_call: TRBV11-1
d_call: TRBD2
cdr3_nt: TGTGCCAGCAGCTTAGTACTAGCGGCAAAGAGCTCCTACAATGAGCAGTTCTTC
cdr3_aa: CASSLVLAAKSSYNEQFF

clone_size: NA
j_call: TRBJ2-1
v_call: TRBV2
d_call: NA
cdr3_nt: TGTGCCAGCAGTTTACGGTCCTACAATGAGCAGTTCTTC
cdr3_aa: CASSLRSYNEQFF

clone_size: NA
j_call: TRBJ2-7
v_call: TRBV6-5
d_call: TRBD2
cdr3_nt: TGTGCCAGCAGACCCACAGCGGGGTACGAGCAGTACTTC
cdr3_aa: CASRPTAGYEQYF

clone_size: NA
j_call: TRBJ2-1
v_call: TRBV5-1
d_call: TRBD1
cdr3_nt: TGCGCCAGCAGTTCCGGGACAGGGGGCAATGAGCAGTTCTTC
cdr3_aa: CASSSGTGGNEQFF

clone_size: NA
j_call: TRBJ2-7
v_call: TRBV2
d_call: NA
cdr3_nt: TGTGCCAGTCTGAGAGGACTGTCTTCCTACGAGCAGTACTTC
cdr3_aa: CASLRGLSSYEQYF